This T cell receptor (beta chain) was documented in a study of shared clonotypes between healthy human individuals. Study at large: Donors had three CD4 naive, three CD4 memory, two CD8 naive and one CD8 memory plate apiece.

With respect to this clone: Antigen: not known.

Produced via immunoSEQ multiplex PCR; TCRdb's table is partial and in-frame only. In the table there are hundreds of thousands of clones, more than 70% of which are singletons. The CDR3 is 15 residues long. Germline V gene sequence: CDR1 MDHEN, CDR2 SYDVKM. Trimming shortened V by 5 bases and J by 2 bases, and 13 bases separated the two germline ends. Healthy HIV-negative adults without recent acute infections or vaccinations served as donors. CD4+ cells yielded CD45RA+ naive and CD45RA-negative memory subsets. Study-wide results and limits: It was only blood that was sampled, and tissue repertoires likely differ.

The origin of this receptor is a woman under 40 in good health. The chain combines TRBV28 with TRBJ2-4; D is undetermined. What was sequenced was memory CD4+ T cells sorted from blood. The subset denotes: CD45RA-negative fraction. The CDR3 spells CASSSWPGPKNIQYF. The CDR3, as DNA: TGTGCCAGCAGTAGCTGGCCAGGTCCCAAAAACATTCAGTACTTC.